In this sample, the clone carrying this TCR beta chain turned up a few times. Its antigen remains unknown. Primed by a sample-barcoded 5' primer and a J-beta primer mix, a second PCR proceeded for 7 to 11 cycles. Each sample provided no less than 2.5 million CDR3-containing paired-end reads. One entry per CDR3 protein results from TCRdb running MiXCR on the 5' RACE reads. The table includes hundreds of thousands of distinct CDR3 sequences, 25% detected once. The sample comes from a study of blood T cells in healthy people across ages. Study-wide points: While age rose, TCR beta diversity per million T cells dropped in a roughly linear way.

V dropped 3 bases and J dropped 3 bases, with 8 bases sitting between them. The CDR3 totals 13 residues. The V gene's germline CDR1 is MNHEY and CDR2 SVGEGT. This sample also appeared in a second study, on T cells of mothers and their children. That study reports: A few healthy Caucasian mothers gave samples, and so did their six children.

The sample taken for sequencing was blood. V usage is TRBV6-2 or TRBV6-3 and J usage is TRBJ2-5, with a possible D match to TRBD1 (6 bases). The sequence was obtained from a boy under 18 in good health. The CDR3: CASSYQGKETQYF. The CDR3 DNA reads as TGTGCCAGCAGTTATCAGGGGAAAGAGACCCAGTACTTC.